Below are 19 T cell receptor beta chains sequenced from a single sample in a study of T cells in localized non-small cell lung cancer. Clones were sequenced by immunoSEQ multiplex PCR, and TCRdb holds only the in-frame ones, with some missing. The sample lists over 20,000 clones; more than 85% were seen once. The material was peripheral blood, obtained before any cancer treatment. These receptors were obtained from a female donor older than 55 with stage II squamous cell lung carcinoma.

Written as DNA, the CDR3 is TGCGCCAGCAGCCAAGATTTCTCCCCGATAACTGAAGCTTTCTTT. This encodes CASSQDFSPITEAFF. The chain couples TRBV4-3 to TRBJ1-1; no clear D. The CDR3 is 15 amino acids. The V end was cut by 0 bases, the J end by 5 bases, with 13 bases between. Germline V gene lookup returns CDR1 LGHNA and CDR2 YSLEER.

The chain carries TRBV5-1 and TRBJ2-2; 13 positions match TRBD2. Trimming took 5 bases from V and 9 from J; bases not matched to a gene: 7. CDR1 is SGHRS, CDR2 YFSETQ, per germline. The CDR3 is made up of 15 amino acids. Here the CDR3 reads CASRPGLAGERELFF. The CDR3 coding sequence is TGCGCCAGCAGACCAGGACTAGCGGGAGAGAGGGAGCTGTTTTTT.

This chain uses TRBV2 with TRBJ2-5, with TRBD2 matching over 7 bases. The CDR3 is made up of 14 amino acids. J lost 5 bases, V lost 6 bases, and 9 bases had no gene match. Per germline, CDR1 SNHLY and CDR2 FYNNEI. CDR3 DNA sequence: TGTGCCAGCAGCCTATGGGAGGGTGGGGAGACCCAGTACTTC. Encoded protein: CASSLWEGGETQYF.

The chain links TRBV30 to TRBJ1-1; TRBD1 is a possible D gene (5 bases). Trimming removed 4 bases at V and 0 bases at J, with 9 bases between. Germline V gene lookup returns CDR1 GTSNPN and CDR2 SVGIG (reference sequence). CDR3 length: 13 amino acids. CDR3 protein: CAWNRGVNTEAFF. CDR3 bases: TGTGCCTGGAACAGAGGGGTGAACACTGAAGCTTTCTTT.

This chain links TRBV15 with TRBJ2-7; 8 positions match TRBD1. The CDR3 contains 13 residues. After removal of 3 bases from V and 7 bases from J, the junction contained 5 bases not matched to a gene. Germline CDR1 and CDR2: LNHNV and YYDKDF (reference sequence). The DNA of the CDR3 is TGTGCCACCAGCAGGGACAGGGCGGGAGAGCAGTACTTC. It codes for CATSRDRAGEQYF. Drawing the rest from reference TRBV15 and TRBJ2-7, the complete variable domain is DAMVIQNPRYQVTQFGKPVTLSCSQTLNHNVMYWYQQKSSQAPKLLFHYYDKDFNNEADTPDNFQSRRPNTSFCFLDIRSPGLGDTAMYLCATSRDRAGEQYFGPGTRLTVT.

The V and J genes are TRBV7-2 and TRBJ1-1, with D possibly being TRBD1 (5 bases). There are 14 residues in the CDR3. Germline CDR1 reads SGHTA; CDR2 reads FQGNSA. V was trimmed by 5 bases and J by 2 bases, leaving 12 bases between them. Here the CDR3 reads CASSPGTANTEAFF. In DNA form, the CDR3 reads TGTGCCAGCAGCCCTGGGACCGCCAACACTGAAGCTTTCTTT.

V gene TRBV18 combines with J gene TRBJ1-3; no definite D call. Deletions cut 1 base from V and 8 bases from J, with 15 bases between. The CDR3 spans 15 residues. Per the germline V gene, CDR1 is KGHSH and CDR2 is LQKENI. CDR3 in amino acids: CASSPQKGPRDTIYF. The CDR3 nucleotides read TGTGCCAGCTCACCACAAAAGGGCCCTAGGGACACCATATATTTT.

The table lists this clone with a count of one. The gene calls are TRBV18 and TRBJ1-1, with D hard to call. V lost 2 bases to trimming and J lost 7 bases, with 11 bases between them. The CDR3 sequence is 13 residues long. CDR1 and CDR2 (germline): KGHSH, LQKENI. Written as DNA, the CDR3 is TGTGCCAGCTCACCATCCACAGTACTTGAAGCTTTCTTT. Its translation is CASSPSTVLEAFF.

This chain joins TRBV5-1 and TRBJ2-2, with unresolved D. The CDR3 sequence is 15 residues long. The V gene lost 0 bases and the J gene lost 4 bases, with 10 bases spanning the gap. CDR1 and CDR2 (germline): SGHRS, YFSETQ. The CDR3 region is CASSLGPAGTGELFF. As DNA, the CDR3 is TGCGCCAGCAGCTTGGGCCCCGCAGGCACCGGGGAGCTGTTTTTT. The complete variable domain, with remaining parts taken from reference TRBV5-1 and TRBJ2-2, reads KAGVTQTPRYLIKTRGQQVTLSCSPISGHRSVSWYQQTPGQGLQFLFEYFSETQRNKGNFPGRFSGRQFSNSRSEMNVSTLELGDSALYLCASSLGPAGTGELFFGEGSRLTVL.

The chain employs TRBV21-1 and TRBJ2-5; TRBD2 is the table's D call, not checked against the DNA. TRBV21-1 corresponds to a pseudogene. CDR3 length: 17 amino acids. The CDR3 DNA sequence: TGTGCCAGCAGCAAAGGGGTGTGGCAGGGAGGAGAAGAGACCCAGTACTTC. It specifies CASSKGVWQGGEETQYF.

The chain combines TRBV9 with TRBJ1-1; no firm D call. Trimming removed 1 base from V and 4 bases from J, with 14 bases in between. The germline V gene encodes CDR1 SGDLS and CDR2 YYNGEE. This CDR3 comprises 15 residues. The CDR3 DNA sequence: TGTGCCAGCAGCGTATTAGGGCGAGGGAGCACTGAAGCTTTCTTT. This sequence encodes CASSVLGRGSTEAFF.

The V and J genes are TRBV15 and TRBJ2-3, with 11 bases matching TRBD2. The CDR3 runs 14 residues. The germline gives CDR1 LNHNV, CDR2 YYDKDF (reference sequence). The V gene end was trimmed by 8 bases and the J gene end by 2 bases; junction bases not matched to a gene: 3. In DNA form, the CDR3 reads TGTGCCACCCGGACTAGCGGGCCCACAGATACGCAGTATTTT. It codes for CATRTSGPTDTQYF. The variable domain in full, completed from reference TRBV15 and TRBJ2-3, reads DAMVIQNPRYQVTQFGKPVTLSCSQTLNHNVMYWYQQKSSQAPKLLFHYYDKDFNNEADTPDNFQSRRPNTSFCFLDIRSPGLGDTAMYLCATRTSGPTDTQYFGPGTRLTVL.

The rearrangement links TRBV7-2 to TRBJ1-5, with TRBD1 as a possible D gene (6 bases). CDR1 SGHTA and CDR2 FQGNSA come from the germline V gene. The V gene lost 5 bases and the J gene lost 6 bases, with 14 bases spanning the gap. The CDR3 contains 14 residues. The CDR3 loop is CASSPTGMRQPQHF. As DNA, the CDR3 is TGTGCCAGCAGCCCAACAGGGATGCGTCAGCCCCAGCATTTT.

The rearrangement uses TRBV7-9 and TRBJ2-1; 9 nucleotides align to TRBD2. CDR3 length: 15 amino acids. V lost 7 bases, J lost 7 bases, and 11 bases stayed unmatched. Germline lookup yields CDR1 SEHNR and CDR2 FQNEAQ (reference sequence). CDR3: CASIPTGTSRNEQFF. The CDR3 coding sequence is TGTGCCAGCATCCCGACCGGGACTAGCCGTAATGAGCAGTTCTTC.

The chain recombines TRBV30 with TRBJ2-3; TRBD2 agrees at 16 bases. Germline trimming cut 7 bases from V and 2 bases from J; bases unmatched to any gene: 12. The CDR3 extends over 18 amino acids. CDR1 is GTSNPN and CDR2 is SVGIG in the germline V gene (reference sequence). CDR3 sequence (DNA): TGTGCCTCCTGGGCGGGGACTAGCGGGGGGGCAAACACAGATACGCAGTATTTT. This encodes CASWAGTSGGANTDTQYF.

The CDR3 DNA is TGTGCCAGCAGCCCCGGGGGGCGCAACTCTGGGGCCAACGTCCTGACTTTC. Encoded protein: CASSPGGRNSGANVLTF. The V gene is TRBV5-4, the J gene TRBJ2-6; tentatively, D is TRBD2 (7 bases). Deletions cut 4 bases from V and 0 bases from J, with 14 bases between. Germline-derived CDR1 and CDR2 are SGHNT and YYREEE (reference sequence). The CDR3 consists of 17 residues.

In DNA, the CDR3 is TGTGCCAGCAGCAAAGGTGACACCGACGAAAACTATGGCTACACCTTC. The encoded protein is CASSKGDTDENYGYTF. The chain is built from TRBV21-1 and TRBJ1-2; TRBD1 is the table's D call and was not checked against the DNA. TRBV21-1 is described as a pseudogene. This CDR3 has 16 residues.

This clone has just one count. J is TRBJ2-7 and V is TRBV9, with a tentative D call TRBD1 (5 bases). Germline loops: CDR1 SGDLS, CDR2 YYNGEE. Trimming stripped 4 bases from V and 0 bases from J, with 17 bases between. The CDR3 sequence is 16 residues long. CDR3 sequence: CASSFTDSLGSYEQYF. CDR3 bases: TGTGCCAGCAGCTTCACAGACAGTCTTGGCTCCTACGAGCAGTACTTC. Full variable domain (rest looked up from reference TRBV9 and TRBJ2-7): DSGVTQTPKHLITATGQRVTLRCSPRSGDLSVYWYQQSLDQGLQFLIQYYNGEERAKGNILERFSAQQFPDLHSELNLSSLELGDSALYFCASSFTDSLGSYEQYFGPGTRLTVT.

This clone was detected only a few times. The chain combines TRBV27 with TRBJ1-2, with D tentatively TRBD1 (6 bases). The length of the CDR3 is 14 residues. The germline V gene encodes CDR1 MNHEY and CDR2 SMNVEV (reference sequence). V was cut by 8 bases and J by 8 bases, with 21 bases left in between. The CDR3: CASCLYAGGPGYTF. In nucleotides, the CDR3 is TGTGCCAGCTGCCTCTATGCTGGGGGGCCCGGCTACACCTTC.